One and the same sample provided the 32 T cell receptor beta chains below, sequenced in a study of cytomegalovirus exposure and HLA in healthy donors. Both 60 Vbeta primers and 13 Jbeta primers went into the PCR. Profiled with immunoSEQ multiplex PCR; TCRdb holds only in-frame clones, not every one. The data show 64,000 or so clones, roughly 87% seen once. The sample taken for sequencing was PBMCs. All receptors come from a female donor in good health and CMV-seronegative.

The rearrangement uses TRBV15 and TRBJ1-1, with 7 bases fitting TRBD1. CDR3 length equals 15 residues. CDR1 LNHNV and CDR2 YYDKDF come from the germline V gene (reference sequence). After removal of 5 bases from V and 1 base from J, the junction contained 7 bases not matched to a gene. The CDR3 is CATSGKGQQNTEAFF. The CDR3 DNA sequence: TGTGCCACCAGCGGAAAGGGACAGCAGAACACTGAAGCTTTCTTT. Using reference TRBV15 and TRBJ1-1 for the parts outside the CDR3, the full variable domain is DAMVIQNPRYQVTQFGKPVTLSCSQTLNHNVMYWYQQKSSQAPKLLFHYYDKDFNNEADTPDNFQSRRPNTSFCFLDIRSPGLGDTAMYLCATSGKGQQNTEAFFGQGTRLTVV.

The J gene is TRBJ1-1, the V gene TRBV11-2; D gene unclear. The V end was cut by 3 bases, the J end by 2 bases, with 7 bases between. The CDR3 contains 13 residues. Germline CDR1 is SGHAT and CDR2 is FQNNGV. The CDR3, as DNA: TGTGCCAGCAGCTTTACACGCAACACTGAAGCTTTCTTT. As protein: CASSFTRNTEAFF.

V is TRBV6-5 and J is TRBJ1-2; D uncertain. The CDR3 has 15 amino acids. Trimming cost V 0 bases and J 9 bases, with 17 bases left between them. Germline CDR1 and CDR2: MNHEY and SVGAGI. The CDR3 loop is CASSYSRSHQASYTF. Written as DNA, the CDR3 is TGTGCCAGCAGTTACTCGAGAAGTCATCAGGCTAGCTACACCTTC.

The chain employs TRBV4-3 and TRBJ2-7; 8 bases align to TRBD2. CDR3 length equals 16 residues. V gave up 5 bases and J gave up 0 bases; unmatched junction bases: 9. Germline CDR1 and CDR2: LGHNA and YSLEER. The CDR3 loop is CASSTTSGLSSYEQYF. The CDR3 DNA follows: TGCGCCAGCAGCACCACTAGCGGACTGAGCTCCTACGAGCAGTACTTC.

This clone was recorded only once. The genes are TRBV11-2 and TRBJ2-2, with 9 bases matching TRBD2. V trimming: 1 base; J trimming: 7 bases; junction bases outside the gene matches: 10. This CDR3 has 17 residues. Germline values: CDR1 SGHAT, CDR2 FQNNGV. The CDR3 region is CASSLALGLADIGELFF. The CDR3, as DNA: TGTGCCAGCAGCTTAGCGTTGGGACTAGCAGACATCGGGGAGCTGTTTTTT.

The chain uses TRBV6-5 and TRBJ2-5; 10 bases are shared with TRBD1. With V trimmed by 1 base and J by 5 bases, 4 bases remained unmatched. Germline V gene sequence: CDR1 MNHEY, CDR2 SVGAGI. The CDR3 runs 15 residues. CDR3 residues: CASSYLDRGRETQYF. The CDR3 DNA follows: TGTGCCAGCAGTTACTTGGACAGGGGGAGGGAGACCCAGTACTTC.

J is TRBJ1-2 and V is TRBV28, with D possibly matching TRBD1 (6 bases). Germline CDR1 MDHEN, CDR2 SYDVKM. This CDR3 has 16 amino acids. Trimming pared 6 bases from V and 1 base from J, leaving 18 bases between. CDR3 residues: CASSRRPGTRNYGYTF. The CDR3 DNA reads as TGTGCCAGCAGCCGACGTCCCGGGACACGTAACTATGGCTACACCTTC.

This clone has more than one count but fewer than ten. The rearrangement uses TRBV21-1 and TRBJ1-4; the table's TRBD1 call for D was not verified on the DNA. TRBV21-1 has pseudogene status. The CDR3 sequence is 13 residues long. The CDR3 region is CAGLEGGGEKLFF. The CDR3 DNA follows: TGTGCCGGACTCGAAGGGGGCGGGGAAAAACTGTTTTTT.

This clone has more than one count but fewer than ten. The chain combines TRBV7-3 with TRBJ1-1, with TRBD1 identical over 7 bases. Per the germline V gene, CDR1 is SGHTA and CDR2 is FQGTGA. The V segment lost 5 bases and the J segment 6 bases; nucleotides outside the gene matches: 6. This CDR3 contains 13 residues. The DNA of the CDR3 is TGTGCCAGCAGCCTAGACAGGGAAGCTGAAGCTTTCTTT. It encodes CASSLDREAEAFF.

The chain uses TRBV9 and TRBJ2-7, with TRBD2 identical over 8 bases. After removal of 3 bases from V and 3 bases from J, the junction contained 5 bases not matched to a gene. In germline, CDR1 is SGDLS, CDR2 YYNGEE. The CDR3 has 14 amino acids. The CDR3 sequence is CASSAWAGGYEQYF. The CDR3 DNA sequence: TGTGCCAGCAGCGCCTGGGCGGGGGGCTACGAGCAGTACTTC.

The sample holds one count of this clone. The rearrangement links TRBV23-1 to TRBJ2-3; 15 bases map to TRBD2. TRBV23-1 is placed among ORFs of uncertain function. The CDR3 totals 18 residues. Trimming removed 4 bases from V and 4 bases from J; junction bases left unmatched: 9. CDR3 sequence: CASSPGLAGGRISDTQYF. CDR3 bases: TGCGCCAGCAGTCCAGGACTAGCGGGAGGGCGGATCTCAGATACGCAGTATTTT.

This chain links TRBV30 with TRBJ1-5; 9 bases match TRBD1. The V segment lost 3 bases and the J segment 6 bases; nucleotides outside the gene matches: 3. Germline V gene data show CDR1 as GTSNPN and CDR2 as SVGIG (reference sequence). The CDR3 has 13 residues. CDR3 loop: CAWSGTGIQPQHF. DNA of the CDR3: TGTGCCTGGAGCGGGACAGGGATTCAGCCCCAGCATTTT.

V is TRBV19 and J is TRBJ2-4, with TRBD1 as a possible D gene (6 bases). The CDR3 is 17 amino acids. CDR1 and CDR2 (germline): LNHDA, SQIVND (reference sequence). V was clipped by 5 bases and J by 0 bases, with 17 bases between them. This CDR3 is CASSEHRDTLAKNIQYF. In nucleotides, the CDR3 is TGTGCCAGTAGTGAACATCGGGACACCCTAGCCAAAAACATTCAGTACTTC.

This chain's CDR3 is CASSPQGAGETQYF. Here the CDR3 DNA reads TGTGCCAGTAGTCCTCAGGGGGCAGGGGAGACCCAGTACTTC. The chain is built from TRBV19 and TRBJ2-5; 8 nucleotides match TRBD1. The CDR3 runs 14 residues. With 5 bases clipped from V and 5 bases from J, the junction kept 7 bases outside the gene matches. Germline lookup yields CDR1 LNHDA and CDR2 SQIVND (reference sequence). The full variable domain, rest sourced from reference TRBV19 and TRBJ2-5, is DGGITQSPKYLFRKEGQNVTLSCEQNLNHDAMYWYRQDPGQGLRLIYYSQIVNDFQKGDIAEGYSVSREKKESFPLTVTSAQKNPTAFYLCASSPQGAGETQYFGPGTRLLVL.

This chain uses TRBV5-8 with TRBJ2-7; 9 bases are a match to TRBD2. V gave up 3 bases and J gave up 2 bases; unmatched junction bases: 6. Germline values: CDR1 SGHTS, CDR2 YDEGEE. The CDR3 is 15 residues long. CDR3 in amino acids: CASSWGLALAYEQYF. The DNA for the CDR3 is TGTGCCAGCAGCTGGGGACTAGCCCTAGCCTACGAGCAGTACTTC.

The V call is TRBV27, the J call TRBJ2-7; D might be TRBD1 (5 bases). This CDR3 comprises 14 residues. In germline, CDR1 is MNHEY, CDR2 SMNVEV (reference sequence). V shed 4 bases and J shed 2 bases, with 12 bases lying between them. CDR3 loop: CASSWGGTTYEQYF. CDR3 nucleotides: TGTGCCAGCAGTTGGGGCGGTACCACCTACGAGCAGTACTTC.

This clone showed up just a few times. The rearrangement joins TRBV2 to TRBJ1-3, with D unclear. CDR1 SNHLY and CDR2 FYNNEI come from the germline V gene. CDR3 length: 16 amino acids. Trimming took off 7 bases at V and 2 bases at J, with 18 bases between the two ends. CDR3 region: CASNPGWQATGNTIYF. The CDR3 nucleotides read TGTGCCAGCAACCCTGGTTGGCAGGCCACTGGAAACACCATATATTTT.

This clone was found a few times. The rearrangement uses TRBV5-4 and TRBJ2-5; D remains unclear. The V and J ends lost 0 bases and 0 bases respectively, with 6 bases between them. The CDR3 covers 14 residues. The germline CDR1 and CDR2 sequences are SGHNT and YYREEE (reference sequence). CDR3 coding DNA: TGTGCCAGCAGCTTGGAACTACACCAAGAGACCCAGTACTTC. Translating gives CASSLELHQETQYF.

The V call is TRBV4-1, the J call TRBJ1-2, with 7 bases aligning to TRBD1. V lost 4 bases to trimming and J lost 2 bases; unmatched junction nucleotides: 4. This CDR3 comprises 14 residues. The germline V gene has CDR1 MGHRA and CDR2 YSYEKL. The CDR3 DNA reads TGCGCCAGCAGCCCCGGACAGGCGAACTATGGCTACACCTTC. Its protein product is CASSPGQANYGYTF.

The chain links TRBV9 to TRBJ2-5; 9 nucleotides match TRBD2. Trimming at V came to 0 bases and at J to 3 bases, leaving 0 bases not matched to a gene. CDR1 SGDLS and CDR2 YYNGEE come from the germline V gene. This CDR3 spans 14 amino acids. For the CDR3, the DNA is TGTGCCAGCAGCGTAGGACTAGCGGAAGAGACCCAGTACTTC. As protein: CASSVGLAEETQYF.

V usage is TRBV29-1 and J usage is TRBJ1-5; TRBD1 matches at 7 bases. Germline CDR1 SQVTM, CDR2 ANQGSEA. The CDR3 consists of 13 residues. V trimming: 7 bases; J trimming: 4 bases; junction bases outside the gene matches: 7. The CDR3 spells CSAKQGLNQPQHF. The CDR3 DNA reads as TGCAGCGCAAAACAGGGGTTGAATCAGCCCCAGCATTTT.

This clone is a singleton in its sample. V is TRBV28 and J is TRBJ1-2; D gene uncertain. The CDR3 runs to 13 residues. V gave up 4 bases and J gave up 0 bases, with 6 bases separating them. In germline, CDR1 is MDHEN, CDR2 SYDVKM. The CDR3: CASSSQANYGYTF. The CDR3 DNA reads TGTGCCAGCAGTTCCCAGGCTAACTATGGCTACACCTTC.

Written as DNA, the CDR3 is TGTGCCAGCAGCCTCGGACAGGGTAAGTACGAGCAGTACTTC. Translated: CASSLGQGKYEQYF. The V and J genes are TRBV7-9 and TRBJ2-7; TRBD1 aligns across 8 bases. V lost 5 bases, J lost 4 bases, and 7 bases stayed unmatched. The CDR3 length is 14 residues. Germline V gene sequence: CDR1 SEHNR, CDR2 FQNEAQ (reference sequence). The variable domain in full, completed from reference TRBV7-9 and TRBJ2-7, reads DTGVSQNPRHKITKRGQNVTFRCDPISEHNRLYWYRQTLGQGPEFLTYFQNEAQLEKSRLLSDRFSAERPKGSFSTLEIQRTEQGDSAMYLCASSLGQGKYEQYFGPGTRLTVT.

With respect to this clone: Mismatch with germline at one junction end may stem from a read error. The V and J genes are TRBV7-7 and TRBJ2-3, with 14 bases aligning to TRBD2. In germline, CDR1 is SSHAT, CDR2 FNYEAQ (reference sequence). The CDR3 contains 16 residues. The CDR3 DNA is TGTGCTAGCAGCCGCGGGACTAGCGGGAGTACAGATACGCAGTATTTT. It specifies CASSRGTSGSTDTQYF.

The J gene is TRBJ1-1, the V gene TRBV5-1, with 7 bases that match TRBD1. Trimming at V came to 0 bases and at J to 2 bases, leaving 7 bases not matched to a gene. CDR3 length equals 16 residues. Germline lookup yields CDR1 SGHRS and CDR2 YFSETQ. This CDR3 is CASSLGDSPLNTEAFF. CDR3 nucleotides: TGCGCCAGCAGCTTGGGGGACAGCCCCCTTAACACTGAAGCTTTCTTT.

The gene calls are TRBV6-1 and TRBJ2-3; 8 bases fit TRBD2. Germline V gives CDR1 MNHNS, CDR2 SASEGT. The CDR3 runs 15 residues. Trimming removed 2 bases from V and 0 bases from J; junction bases left unmatched: 1. CDR3 sequence (DNA): TGTGCCAGCAGTGAACTAGCGGGTAGCACAGATACGCAGTATTTT. It translates to CASSELAGSTDTQYF.

The CDR3 spells CASSFQGTAGNTIYF. The CDR3 nucleotides read TGTGCCAGCAGTTTTCAAGGGACAGCCGGAAACACCATATATTTT. The V and J genes are TRBV28 and TRBJ1-3, with 7 positions matching TRBD1. The CDR3 loop spans 15 amino acids. The junction had 6 bases not matched to a gene; V was cut back by 3 bases and J by 4 bases. Germline V CDR1 and CDR2: MDHEN, SYDVKM. Full variable domain (missing parts from reference TRBV28 and TRBJ1-3): DVKVTQSSRYLVKRTGEKVFLECVQDMDHENMFWYRQDPGLGLRLIYFSYDVKMKEKGDIPEGYSVSREKKERFSLILESASTNQTSMYLCASSFQGTAGNTIYFGEGSWLTVV.

The rearrangement links TRBV27 to TRBJ2-5; possible D gene TRBD2, 5 bases. Germline loops: CDR1 MNHEY, CDR2 SMNVEV (reference sequence). The V and J ends lost 4 bases and 1 base respectively, with 10 bases between them. The length of the CDR3 is 14 residues. CDR3 sequence reads: CASSSFSAQETQYF. CDR3 sequence (DNA): TGTGCCAGCAGTTCTTTTAGCGCCCAAGAGACCCAGTACTTC.

The gene calls are TRBV10-3 and TRBJ2-3; the D gene is possibly TRBD2 (6 bases). The CDR3 totals 13 residues. V was shortened by 8 bases and J by 3 bases, with 12 bases between the two germline ends. Per the germline V gene, CDR1 is ENHRY and CDR2 is SYGVKD. The DNA for the CDR3 is TGTGCCATCGGGGGGACTTCAACAGATACGCAGTATTTT. This codes for CAIGGTSTDTQYF.

The chain is built from TRBV1 and TRBJ1-4; TRBD1 was called by the table and not checked on the DNA. TRBV1 is assigned pseudogene status. The CDR3 loop spans 17 amino acids. The CDR3 spells CTSSQRTQGSANEKLFF. The DNA of the CDR3 is TGCACCAGCAGCCAAAGGACCCAGGGCTCAGCTAATGAAAAACTGTTTTTT.

The chain joins TRBV5-1 to TRBJ1-4; no firm D call. The CDR3 runs to 13 residues. The V and J ends lost 0 bases and 7 bases respectively, with 7 bases between them. Germline V gene lookup returns CDR1 SGHRS and CDR2 YFSETQ. The chain's CDR3 is CASSLGYGEKLFF. In nucleotides, the CDR3 is TGCGCCAGCAGCTTGGGTTACGGTGAAAAACTGTTTTTT.

The chain recombines TRBV2 with TRBJ1-2, with 8 bases that match TRBD1. V was pared by 1 base and J by 5 bases, with 3 bases of the junction left unmatched. The CDR3 loop spans 14 amino acids. CDR1 and CDR2 from the germline V gene are SNHLY and FYNNEI. This CDR3 reads CASSEGRTGYGYTF. CDR3 in DNA: TGTGCCAGCAGTGAAGGTCGGACAGGGTATGGCTACACCTTC.